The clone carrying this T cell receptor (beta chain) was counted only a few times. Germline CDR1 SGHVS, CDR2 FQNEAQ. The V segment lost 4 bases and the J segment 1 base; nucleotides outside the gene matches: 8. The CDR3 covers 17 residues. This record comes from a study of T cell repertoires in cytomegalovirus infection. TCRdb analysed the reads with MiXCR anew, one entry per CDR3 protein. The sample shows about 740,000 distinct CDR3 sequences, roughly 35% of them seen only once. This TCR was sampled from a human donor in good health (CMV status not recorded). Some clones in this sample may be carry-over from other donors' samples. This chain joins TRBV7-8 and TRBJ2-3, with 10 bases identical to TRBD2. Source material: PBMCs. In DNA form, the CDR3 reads TGTGCCAGCAGCTATCTAGCGGGGGTAAAACGCACAGATACGCAGTATTTT. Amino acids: CASSYLAGVKRTDTQYF.